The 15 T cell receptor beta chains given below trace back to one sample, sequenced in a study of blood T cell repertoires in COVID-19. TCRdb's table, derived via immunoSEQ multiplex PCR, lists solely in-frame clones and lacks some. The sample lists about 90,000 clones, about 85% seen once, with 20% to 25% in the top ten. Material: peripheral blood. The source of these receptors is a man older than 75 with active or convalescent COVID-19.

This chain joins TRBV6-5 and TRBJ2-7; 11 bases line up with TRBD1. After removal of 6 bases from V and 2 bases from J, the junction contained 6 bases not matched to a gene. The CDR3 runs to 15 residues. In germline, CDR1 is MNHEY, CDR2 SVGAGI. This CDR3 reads CASRGGTGGTYEQYF. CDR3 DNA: TGTGCCAGCAGAGGGGGGACAGGGGGGACCTACGAGCAGTACTTC.

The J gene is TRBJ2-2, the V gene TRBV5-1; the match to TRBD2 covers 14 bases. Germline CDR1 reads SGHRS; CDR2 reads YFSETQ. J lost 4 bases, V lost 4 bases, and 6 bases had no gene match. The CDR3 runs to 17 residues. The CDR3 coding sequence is TGCGCCAGCAGCCTCGGGACTAGCGGGGGCCCCACCGGGGAGCTGTTTTTT. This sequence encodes CASSLGTSGGPTGELFF.

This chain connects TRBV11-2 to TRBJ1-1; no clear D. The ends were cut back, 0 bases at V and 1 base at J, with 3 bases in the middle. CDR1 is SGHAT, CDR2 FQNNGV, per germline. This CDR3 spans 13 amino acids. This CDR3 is CASSLDRNTEAFF. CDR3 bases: TGTGCCAGCAGCTTAGACAGGAACACTGAAGCTTTCTTT. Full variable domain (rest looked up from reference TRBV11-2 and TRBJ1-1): EAGVAQSPRYKIIEKRQSVAFWCNPISGHATLYWYQQILGQGPKLLIQFQNNGVVDDSQLPKDRFSAERLKGVDSTLKIQPAKLEDSAVYLCASSLDRNTEAFFGQGTRLTVV.

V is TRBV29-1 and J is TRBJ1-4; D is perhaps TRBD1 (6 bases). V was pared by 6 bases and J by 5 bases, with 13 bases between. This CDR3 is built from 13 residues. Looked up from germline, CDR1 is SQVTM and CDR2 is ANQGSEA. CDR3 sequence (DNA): TGCAGCGTGGGAGGGGGAGGGAATGAAAAACTGTTTTTT. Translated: CSVGGGGNEKLFF.

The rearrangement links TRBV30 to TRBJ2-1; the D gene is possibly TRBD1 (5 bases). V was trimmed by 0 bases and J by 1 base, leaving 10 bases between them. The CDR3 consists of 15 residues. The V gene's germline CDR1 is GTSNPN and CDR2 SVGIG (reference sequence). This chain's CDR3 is CAWSVGQGSYNEQFF. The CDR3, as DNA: TGTGCCTGGAGTGTAGGGCAGGGATCCTACAATGAGCAGTTCTTC.

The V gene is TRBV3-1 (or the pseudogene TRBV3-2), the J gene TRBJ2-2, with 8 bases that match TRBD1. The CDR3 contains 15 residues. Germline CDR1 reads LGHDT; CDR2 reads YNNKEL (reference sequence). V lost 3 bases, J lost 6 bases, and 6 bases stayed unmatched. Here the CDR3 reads CASSHYTGGAGELFF. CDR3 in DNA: TGTGCCAGCAGCCATTATACAGGGGGTGCCGGGGAGCTGTTTTTT.

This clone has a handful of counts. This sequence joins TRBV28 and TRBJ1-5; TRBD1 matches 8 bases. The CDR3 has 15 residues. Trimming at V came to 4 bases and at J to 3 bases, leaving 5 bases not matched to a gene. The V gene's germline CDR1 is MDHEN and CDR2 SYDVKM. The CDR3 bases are TGTGCCAGCAGTTCCCCGGACAGGGTCAATCAGCCCCAGCATTTT. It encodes CASSSPDRVNQPQHF.

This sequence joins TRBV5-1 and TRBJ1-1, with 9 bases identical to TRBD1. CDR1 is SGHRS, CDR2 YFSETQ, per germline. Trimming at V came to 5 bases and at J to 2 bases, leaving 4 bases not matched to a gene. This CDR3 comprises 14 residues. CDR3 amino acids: CASSRTGVNTEAFF. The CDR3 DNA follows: TGCGCCAGCAGTCGGACAGGGGTCAACACTGAAGCTTTCTTT.

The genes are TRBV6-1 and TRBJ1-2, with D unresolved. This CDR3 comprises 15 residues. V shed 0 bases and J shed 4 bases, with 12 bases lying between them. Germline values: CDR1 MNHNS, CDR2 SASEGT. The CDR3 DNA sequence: TGTGCCAGCAGTGAAGCTGGCGCTCAGGCCTATGGCTACACCTTC. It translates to CASSEAGAQAYGYTF.

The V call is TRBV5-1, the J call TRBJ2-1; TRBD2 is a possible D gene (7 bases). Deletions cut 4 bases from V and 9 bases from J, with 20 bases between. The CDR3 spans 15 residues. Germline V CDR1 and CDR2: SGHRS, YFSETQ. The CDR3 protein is CASSRDRTSMGEQFF. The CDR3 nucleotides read TGCGCCAGCAGCCGAGACAGGACTAGTATGGGTGAGCAGTTCTTC.

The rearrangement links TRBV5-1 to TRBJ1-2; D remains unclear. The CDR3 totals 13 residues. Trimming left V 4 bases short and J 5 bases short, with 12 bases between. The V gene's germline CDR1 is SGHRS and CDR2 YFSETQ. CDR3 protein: CASSPAGGYGYTF. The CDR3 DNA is TGCGCCAGCAGCCCCGCGGGAGGGTATGGCTACACCTTC.

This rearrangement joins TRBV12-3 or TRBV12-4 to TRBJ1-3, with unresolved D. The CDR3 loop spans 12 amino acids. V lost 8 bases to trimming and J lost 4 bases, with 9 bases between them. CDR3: CASRLGGNTIYF. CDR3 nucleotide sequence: TGTGCCAGCCGCCTCGGGGGAAACACCATATATTTT.

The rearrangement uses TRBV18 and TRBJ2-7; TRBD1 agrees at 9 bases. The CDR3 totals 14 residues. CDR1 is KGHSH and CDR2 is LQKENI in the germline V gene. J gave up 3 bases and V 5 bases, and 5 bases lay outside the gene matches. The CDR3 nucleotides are TGTGCCAGCTCAGAGGGACAGGGAATCTACGAGCAGTACTTC. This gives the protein CASSEGQGIYEQYF.

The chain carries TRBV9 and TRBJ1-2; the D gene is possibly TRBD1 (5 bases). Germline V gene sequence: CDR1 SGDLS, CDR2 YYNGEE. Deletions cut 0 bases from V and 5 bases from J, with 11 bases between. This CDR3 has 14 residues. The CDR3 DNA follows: TGTGCCAGCAGCGTAGGCAGGGCCCAGTATGGCTACACCTTC. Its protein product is CASSVGRAQYGYTF.

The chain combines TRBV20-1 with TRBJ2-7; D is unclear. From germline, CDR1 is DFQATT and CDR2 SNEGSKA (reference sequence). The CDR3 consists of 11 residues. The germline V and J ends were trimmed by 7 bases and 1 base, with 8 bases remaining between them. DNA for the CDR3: TGCAGTGGTGGCTCTTCCTACGAGCAGTACTTC. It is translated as CSGGSSYEQYF.